One sample yielded the 20 T cell receptor beta chains listed below, sequenced in a study of blood T cell repertoires in COVID-19. TCRdb keeps only in-frame clones here, not all; method: immunoSEQ multiplex PCR. Of nearly 35,000 clones listed, 85% to 90% are singletons. Sequenced material: peripheral blood. These TCRs come from a man between 65 and 85 years old with acute or convalescent COVID-19.

The CDR3 region is CASSPLTVQGGYEQYF. The CDR3 DNA follows: TGTGCCAGCAGCCCTCTTACAGTCCAGGGAGGGTACGAGCAGTACTTC. This sequence joins TRBV3-1 (or the pseudogene TRBV3-2) and TRBJ2-7; 7 bases fit TRBD2. This CDR3 is built from 16 residues. From germline, CDR1 is LGHDT and CDR2 YNNKEL (reference sequence). V lost 4 bases to trimming and J lost 4 bases; unmatched junction nucleotides: 13.

The V call is TRBV7-2, the J call TRBJ1-3; a possible D gene is TRBD1 (5 bases). Trimming took off 2 bases at V and 1 base at J, with 12 bases between the two ends. The CDR3 covers 16 residues. Per germline, CDR1 SGHTA and CDR2 FQGNSA. Written as DNA, the CDR3 is TGTGCCAGCAGCTTACTGGGGCGCACGTCTGGAAACACCATATATTTT. It codes for CASSLLGRTSGNTIYF. Full variable domain (missing parts from reference TRBV7-2 and TRBJ1-3): GAGVSQSPSNKVTEKGKDVELRCDPISGHTALYWYRQSLGQGLEFLIYFQGNSAPDKSGLPSDRFSAERTGGSVSTLTIQRTQQEDSAVYLCASSLLGRTSGNTIYFGEGSWLTVV.

The chain joins TRBV18 to TRBJ2-1; D is perhaps TRBD2 (7 bases). From germline, CDR1 is KGHSH and CDR2 LQKENI. V was pared by 6 bases and J by 8 bases, with 14 bases between. The CDR3 length is 13 residues. CDR3 in DNA: TGTGCCAGCTCGTGGGGGGGGCAGGATGAGCAGTTCTTC. Residues: CASSWGGQDEQFF.

This clone was seen only a few times. The CDR3 loop reads CASSQAGGGYTF. For the CDR3, the DNA is TGTGCCAGCAGCCAAGCCGGAGGAGGCTACACCTTC. V and J are TRBV14 and TRBJ1-2; D is unresolved. Trimming shortened V by 1 base and J by 8 bases, and 8 bases separated the two germline ends. This CDR3 spans 12 amino acids. Germline V gene lookup returns CDR1 SGHDN and CDR2 FVKESK.

The V call is TRBV12-3 or TRBV12-4, the J call TRBJ1-2, with 9 bases aligning to TRBD1. The J segment lost 6 bases and the V segment lost 4 bases, leaving 0 bases of the junction unmatched. The CDR3 runs to 12 residues. The CDR3 DNA is TGTGCCAGCAGTTGGGACAGGGATGGCTACACCTTC. Translated, it gives CASSWDRDGYTF.

This chain joins TRBV7-9 and TRBJ2-1; 7 nucleotides match TRBD2. V lost 3 bases to trimming and J lost 2 bases; unmatched junction nucleotides: 13. CDR3 size: 18 residues. CDR1 is SEHNR and CDR2 is FQNEAQ in the germline V gene (reference sequence). The CDR3 nucleotides read TGTGCCAGCAGCTTGTACGCTAGCGGAACGAGGGCCTACAATGAGCAGTTCTTC. This gives the protein CASSLYASGTRAYNEQFF.

V usage is TRBV28 and J usage is TRBJ1-1; no definite D call. Trimming pared 4 bases from V and 2 bases from J, leaving 5 bases between. The CDR3 contains 12 residues. CDR1 and CDR2 (germline): MDHEN, SYDVKM. DNA for the CDR3: TGTGCCAGCAGTTCGGTTAACACTGAAGCTTTCTTT. This gives the protein CASSSVNTEAFF.

This chain links TRBV2 with TRBJ1-1; 7 bases are a match to TRBD1. Germline CDR1 is SNHLY and CDR2 is FYNNEI. The CDR3 is 16 residues long. The V segment lost 6 bases and the J segment 1 base; nucleotides outside the gene matches: 11. This chain's CDR3 is CASSADRAYGNTEAFF. The DNA of the CDR3 is TGTGCCAGCAGCGCCGACAGGGCTTACGGGAACACTGAAGCTTTCTTT.

This clone was observed a handful of times. The chain links TRBV10-1 to TRBJ2-7; the D gene is possibly TRBD2 (6 bases). V was clipped by 4 bases and J by 3 bases, with 22 bases between them. CDR3 length: 17 amino acids. From germline, CDR1 is WNHNN and CDR2 SYGVQD (reference sequence). The CDR3, as DNA: TGCGCCAGCAGTGGCGGGTTGACTAGTTTAACGGACTACGAGCAGTACTTC. Translated: CASSGGLTSLTDYEQYF.

V usage is TRBV4-3 and J usage is TRBJ2-7; 8 positions agree with TRBD2. The ends lost 0 bases at V and 5 bases at J; junction bases unmatched: 9. The CDR3 is 16 amino acids. Germline CDR1 and CDR2: LGHNA and YSLEER. The CDR3 DNA reads TGCGCCAGCAGCCAAGAGTTTAGCGGGATGTCCCACGAGCAGTACTTC. This codes for CASSQEFSGMSHEQYF.

The chain employs TRBV12-3 or TRBV12-4 and TRBJ1-2; possibly TRBD1 for D (5 bases). The CDR3 runs to 12 residues. V lost 9 bases to trimming and J lost 2 bases, with 10 bases between them. The CDR3 DNA sequence: TGTGCCAGTAAAACAGGAAACTATGGCTACACCTTC. This sequence encodes CASKTGNYGYTF.

This rearrangement joins TRBV27 to TRBJ2-5; D uncertain. The CDR3 runs 14 residues. With 7 bases removed from V and 4 bases from J, the gap between germline ends came to 16 bases. Germline loops: CDR1 MNHEY, CDR2 SMNVEV (reference sequence). CDR3 region: CASKIDWRGETQYF. CDR3 bases: TGTGCCAGCAAAATCGACTGGCGAGGAGAGACCCAGTACTTC.

The rearrangement uses TRBV6-5 and TRBJ2-3; 10 nucleotides line up with TRBD2. With V trimmed by 3 bases and J by 4 bases, 7 bases remained unmatched. The CDR3 totals 16 residues. CDR1 is MNHEY and CDR2 is SVGAGI in the germline V gene. The CDR3 nucleotides read TGTGCCAGCAGTTATCAGCAGCTAGCGGGGGCAGATACGCAGTATTTT. This sequence encodes CASSYQQLAGADTQYF.

This chain links TRBV6-5 with TRBJ1-1; no firm D call. Per germline, CDR1 MNHEY and CDR2 SVGAGI. Between the trimmed V and J ends, which lost 5 bases and 4 bases, there was a span of 14 bases. The CDR3 spans 14 residues. CDR3 in amino acids: CASSTRRSGTEAFF. The DNA of the CDR3 is TGTGCCAGCAGTACCCGTCGGAGCGGCACTGAAGCTTTCTTT.

The V gene is TRBV27, the J gene TRBJ1-1; 7 nucleotides align to TRBD1. Germline CDR1 is MNHEY and CDR2 is SMNVEV (reference sequence). After removal of 6 bases from V and 4 bases from J, the junction contained 5 bases not matched to a gene. The CDR3 loop spans 13 amino acids. CDR3 region: CASSQYRGTEAFF. CDR3 bases: TGTGCCAGCAGCCAATACAGGGGCACTGAAGCTTTCTTT.

The chain recombines TRBV29-1 with TRBJ2-7, with D perhaps TRBD2 (6 bases). Germline values: CDR1 SQVTM, CDR2 ANQGSEA. The CDR3 consists of 11 residues. V lost 0 bases and J 12 bases, leaving 12 bases between the germline ends. This CDR3 reads CSVEDRDWRYF. CDR3 DNA: TGCAGCGTTGAAGACCGGGACTGGCGGTACTTC.

The CDR3 reads CASGGQAVAEAFF. CDR3 DNA: TGTGCCAGCGGGGGACAGGCGGTAGCTGAAGCTTTCTTT. The rearrangement links TRBV28 to TRBJ1-1, with 8 bases matching TRBD1. The CDR3 contains 13 residues. Germline lookup yields CDR1 MDHEN and CDR2 SYDVKM. The V segment lost 8 bases and the J segment 6 bases; nucleotides outside the gene matches: 8.

The chain combines TRBV28 with TRBJ2-7, with TRBD1 as a possible D gene (5 bases). The CDR3 is 13 residues long. V gave up 5 bases and J gave up 3 bases, with 11 bases separating them. CDR1 and CDR2 from the germline V gene are MDHEN and SYDVKM. CDR3 bases: TGTGCCAGCAGTCATGGGGCCAACTACGAGCAGTACTTC. Its protein product is CASSHGANYEQYF.

This rearrangement joins TRBV5-1 to TRBJ1-5; D possibly corresponds to TRBD1 (5 bases). Deletions cut 4 bases from V and 7 bases from J, with 9 bases between. Germline-derived CDR1 and CDR2 are SGHRS and YFSETQ. The CDR3 is made up of 12 amino acids. CDR3 sequence (DNA): TGCGCCAGCAGCGAAACAGGACAGCCCCAGCATTTT. Protein sequence: CASSETGQPQHF.

This clone was observed a few times. The chain recombines TRBV15 with TRBJ1-5; possible D gene TRBD1, 6 bases. Trimming pared 5 bases from V and 0 bases from J, leaving 14 bases between. The CDR3 runs to 16 residues. In germline, CDR1 is LNHNV, CDR2 YYDKDF (reference sequence). CDR3: CATSPYGGGSNQPQHF. In DNA form, the CDR3 reads TGTGCCACCAGCCCCTATGGGGGCGGTAGCAATCAGCCCCAGCATTTT.